This T cell receptor (beta chain) stems from a study of T cell changes during pregnancy in multiple sclerosis. Trimming took off 0 bases at V and 9 bases at J, with 13 bases between the two ends. The CDR3 is made up of 13 amino acids. CDR1 SGHRS and CDR2 YFSETQ come from the germline V gene. Libraries were prepared by immunoSEQ multiplex PCR; TCRdb keeps only in-frame clonotypes and omits some of them. The sample includes about 30,000 clones, nearly 90% seen only once; the top ten take over 0.5%. Sequencing used CD4+ T cells from peripheral blood mononuclear cells, obtained in the third trimester of pregnancy. The source is a female donor in good health, enrolled as a control in a pregnancy study. This rearrangement joins TRBV5-1 to TRBJ2-7, with D possibly TRBD2 on 5 matching bases. In DNA form, the CDR3 reads TGCGCCAGCAGCTTGGCGGCTAGCAGCTTGCAGTACTTC. It specifies CASSLAASSLQYF.